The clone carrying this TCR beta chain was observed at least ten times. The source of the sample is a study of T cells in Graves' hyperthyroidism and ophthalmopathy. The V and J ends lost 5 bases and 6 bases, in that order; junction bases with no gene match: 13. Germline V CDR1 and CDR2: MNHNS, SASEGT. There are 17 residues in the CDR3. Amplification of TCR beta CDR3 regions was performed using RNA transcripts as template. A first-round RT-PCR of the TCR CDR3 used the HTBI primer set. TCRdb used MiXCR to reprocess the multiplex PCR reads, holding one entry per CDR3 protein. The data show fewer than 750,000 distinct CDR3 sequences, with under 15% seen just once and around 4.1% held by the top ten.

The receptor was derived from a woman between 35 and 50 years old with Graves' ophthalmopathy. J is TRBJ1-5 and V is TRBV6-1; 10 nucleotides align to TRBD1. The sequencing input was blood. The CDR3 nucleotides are TGTGCCAGCAGTAAAACCCCGGGACAGGGGTTCGCTCAGCCCCAGCATTTT. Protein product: CASSKTPGQGFAQPQHF.